The next 13 T cell receptor beta chains were all read from a single sample in a study of blood T cell repertoires in COVID-19. Profiling relied on immunoSEQ multiplex PCR, and the TCRdb table lists in-frame clones only, not all of them. The sample consists of some 290,000 clones, 90% of them appearing once. Sequenced input: peripheral blood. All receptors derive from a woman in her thirties or forties with COVID-19, enrolled during active disease.

The CDR3 nucleotides are TGTGCCAGCTCACCACAGGGCAGGGGCAATCAGCCCCAGCATTTT. This sequence encodes CASSPQGRGNQPQHF. The chain has TRBV18 and TRBJ1-5, with D possibly matching TRBD1 (5 bases). Germline lookup yields CDR1 KGHSH and CDR2 LQKENI. Trimming took off 1 base at V and 2 bases at J, with 9 bases between the two ends. This CDR3 is built from 15 residues.

The rearrangement links TRBV5-1 to TRBJ2-7; D unclear. The CDR3 runs to 12 residues. Germline V gene data show CDR1 as SGHRS and CDR2 as YFSETQ. Trimming took off 4 bases at V and 0 bases at J, with 5 bases between the two ends. CDR3 sequence: CASSVSSYEQYF. CDR3 nucleotides: TGCGCCAGCAGCGTTAGCTCCTACGAGCAGTACTTC.

In this sample, this clone turned up once. The genes are TRBV15 and TRBJ1-4; 8 bases are a match to TRBD1. The germline V gene has CDR1 LNHNV and CDR2 YYDKDF (reference sequence). The ends lost 0 bases at V and 7 bases at J; junction bases unmatched: 13. CDR3 length equals 18 residues. The CDR3 reads CATSRDPLWTGSSEKLFF. CDR3 nucleotide sequence: TGTGCCACCAGCAGAGATCCCCTATGGACAGGGTCATCTGAAAAACTGTTTTTT.

V and J are TRBV30 and TRBJ2-5; 7 nucleotides match TRBD1. The V gene end was trimmed by 0 bases and the J gene end by 5 bases; junction bases not matched to a gene: 6. This CDR3 comprises 14 residues. Germline CDR1 is GTSNPN and CDR2 is SVGIG (reference sequence). The CDR3 is CAWSVRQGRETQYF. The CDR3 coding sequence is TGTGCCTGGAGTGTTCGACAGGGTAGGGAGACCCAGTACTTC.

The V call is TRBV6-1, the J call TRBJ1-6, with 9 bases aligning to TRBD1. The junction had 12 bases not matched to a gene; V was cut back by 4 bases and J by 11 bases. Germline V gene data show CDR1 as MNHNS and CDR2 as SASEGT. The CDR3 is 16 residues long. The CDR3 protein is CASSARDREFGTPLHF. The CDR3, as DNA: TGTGCCAGCAGTGCCCGGGACAGGGAGTTCGGGACACCCCTCCACTTT.

The chain links TRBV28 to TRBJ1-1; D possibly corresponds to TRBD1 (6 bases). V was clipped by 8 bases and J by 5 bases, with 18 bases between them. Germline V CDR1 and CDR2: MDHEN, SYDVKM. The CDR3 length is 14 residues. The CDR3 sequence: CASQIAGVETEAFF. CDR3 coding DNA: TGTGCCAGCCAGATTGCAGGGGTGGAAACTGAAGCTTTCTTT. Together with reference TRBV28 and TRBJ1-1, the CDR3 gives the full variable domain: DVKVTQSSRYLVKRTGEKVFLECVQDMDHENMFWYRQDPGLGLRLIYFSYDVKMKEKGDIPEGYSVSREKKERFSLILESASTNQTSMYLCASQIAGVETEAFFGQGTRLTVV.

V and J are TRBV7-8 and TRBJ1-2; TRBD1 agrees at 7 bases. V lost 5 bases and J lost 8; bases outside the gene matches: 17. Germline V lookup: CDR1 SGHVS, CDR2 FQNEAQ. This CDR3 has 16 amino acids. The CDR3 DNA is TGTGCCAGCAGCCTAACCCCTTTACAGGGGATGGGCGGCTACACCTTC. Amino acid sequence: CASSLTPLQGMGGYTF.

The chain uses TRBV5-1 and TRBJ1-2, with 7 bases fitting TRBD1. Germline CDR1 is SGHRS and CDR2 is YFSETQ. V lost 0 bases and J lost 6; bases outside the gene matches: 11. The CDR3 sequence is 16 residues long. The CDR3 DNA follows: TGCGCCAGCAGCTTGGGGACAGGACTTATGGGGCATGGCTACACCTTC. Translated, it gives CASSLGTGLMGHGYTF.

The CDR3 loop reads CASSNPQGTNTGELFF. DNA of the CDR3: TGCGCCAGCAGCAATCCACAGGGGACCAACACCGGGGAGCTGTTTTTT. The chain employs TRBV5-1 and TRBJ2-2; 7 bases are a match to TRBD1. Unmatched junction bases numbered 8, after V lost 4 bases and J lost 2 bases. Per the germline V gene, CDR1 is SGHRS and CDR2 is YFSETQ. The CDR3 has 16 amino acids.

This clone is a singleton in its sample. The chain is built from TRBV7-3 and TRBJ1-2; 10 nucleotides align to TRBD1. The CDR3 consists of 15 residues. V gave up 6 bases and J gave up 4 bases; unmatched junction bases: 8. Germline V gives CDR1 SGHTA, CDR2 FQGTGA. This chain's CDR3 is CASSSGTGAGYGYTF. In DNA, the CDR3 is TGTGCCAGCAGTTCCGGGACAGGGGCGGGCTATGGCTACACCTTC.

V and J are TRBV28 and TRBJ1-5, with 7 bases aligning to TRBD1. Germline CDR1 MDHEN, CDR2 SYDVKM. The V and J ends lost 4 bases and 3 bases, in that order; junction bases with no gene match: 21. This CDR3 region has 20 residues. CDR3 loop: CASSYQLKWTGQRINQPQHF. The CDR3 nucleotides are TGTGCCAGCAGTTACCAACTAAAATGGACGGGACAGCGGATCAATCAGCCCCAGCATTTT.

V is TRBV19 and J is TRBJ2-1; weak D call: TRBD2 (7 bases). The CDR3 has 14 residues. CDR1 LNHDA and CDR2 SQIVND come from the germline V gene (reference sequence). Between the trimmed V and J ends, which lost 5 bases and 7 bases, there was a span of 15 bases. CDR3 DNA: TGTGCCAGTAGTCTCCGGGGGGCCCAAAATGAGCAGTTCTTC. Translated: CASSLRGAQNEQFF. The whole variable domain, remainder taken from reference TRBV19 and TRBJ2-1, is DGGITQSPKYLFRKEGQNVTLSCEQNLNHDAMYWYRQDPGQGLRLIYYSQIVNDFQKGDIAEGYSVSREKKESFPLTVTSAQKNPTAFYLCASSLRGAQNEQFFGPGTRLTVL.

In this sample, this clone turned up once. The chain joins TRBV6-5 to TRBJ2-7; 8 bases line up with TRBD2. Trimming at V came to 4 bases and at J to 5 bases, leaving 10 bases not matched to a gene. The length of the CDR3 is 15 residues. CDR1 and CDR2 from the germline V gene are MNHEY and SVGAGI. DNA for the CDR3: TGTGCCAGCAGTTCGCTAACGGGAGGGCCAGACGAGCAGTACTTC. Translation: CASSSLTGGPDEQYF.